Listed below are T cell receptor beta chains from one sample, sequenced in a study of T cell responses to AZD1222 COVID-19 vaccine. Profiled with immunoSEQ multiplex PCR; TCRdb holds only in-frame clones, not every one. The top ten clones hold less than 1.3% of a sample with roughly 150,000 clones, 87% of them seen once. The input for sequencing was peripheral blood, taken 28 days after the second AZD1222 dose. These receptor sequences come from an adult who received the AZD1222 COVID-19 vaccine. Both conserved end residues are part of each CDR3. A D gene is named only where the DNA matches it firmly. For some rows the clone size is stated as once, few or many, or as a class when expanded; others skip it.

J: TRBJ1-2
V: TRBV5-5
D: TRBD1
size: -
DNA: TGTGCCAGCAGCTCCCTACCGGACAGGGAATTTGGCTACACCTTC
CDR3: CASSSLPDREFGYTF

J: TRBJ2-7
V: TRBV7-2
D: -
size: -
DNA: TGTGCCAGCAGCTCCTGGACGGGCGAGCAGTACTTC
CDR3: CASSSWTGEQYF

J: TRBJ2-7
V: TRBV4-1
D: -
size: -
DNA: TGCGCCAGCAGCCAAACAACCGGGACATACTTCTACGAGCAGTACTTC
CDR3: CASSQTTGTYFYEQYF

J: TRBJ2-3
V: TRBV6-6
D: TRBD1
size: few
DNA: TGTGCCAGCAGTCCACTAACACCCGGGACAGCCGCTAGCACAGATACGCAGTATTTT
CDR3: CASSPLTPGTAASTDTQYF

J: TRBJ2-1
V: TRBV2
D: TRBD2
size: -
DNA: TGTGCCAGCAGTCGGGGCGTAGCGGGGGGTTCCTACAATGAGCAGTTCTTC
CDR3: CASSRGVAGGSYNEQFF

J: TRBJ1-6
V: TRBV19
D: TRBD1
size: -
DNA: TGTGCCAGTAGTATATCAGGACAGGGCCCTCAATTTTATAATTCACCCCTCCACTTT
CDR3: CASSISGQGPQFYNSPLHF

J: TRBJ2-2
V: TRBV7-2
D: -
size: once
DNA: TGTGCCAGCAGCCCCCGACGGGGAACCGGGGAGCTGTTTTTT
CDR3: CASSPRRGTGELFF

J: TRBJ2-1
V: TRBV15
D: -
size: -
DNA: TGTGCCACCAGCAGAGATCTGAAGGATGAGCAGTTCTTC
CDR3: CATSRDLKDEQFF

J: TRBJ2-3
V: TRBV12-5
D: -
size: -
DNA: TGTGCTAGTGCTACAGGTCGCGGGGCAGATACGCAGTATTTT
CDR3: CASATGRGADTQYF

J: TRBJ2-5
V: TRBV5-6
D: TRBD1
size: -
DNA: TGTGCCAGCAGCCTCCGCCGGACAGGGCCGGTAGAGACCCAGTACTTC
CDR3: CASSLRRTGPVETQYF

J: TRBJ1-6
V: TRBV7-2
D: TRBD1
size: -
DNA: TGTGCCAGCAGCCCAACCGGGACAGGAAAATCACCCCTCCACTTT
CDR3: CASSPTGTGKSPLHF

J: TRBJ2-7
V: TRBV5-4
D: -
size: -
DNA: TGTGCCAGCAGCAAGTCCCACCCCTCCTACGAGCAGTACTTC
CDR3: CASSKSHPSYEQYF

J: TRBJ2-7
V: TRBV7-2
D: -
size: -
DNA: TGTGCCAGCAGCTTAGCGGCGGGTCTTAGCTCCTACGAGCAGTACTTC
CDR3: CASSLAAGLSSYEQYF

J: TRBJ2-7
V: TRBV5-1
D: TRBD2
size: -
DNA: TGCGCCAACGTGGGACTAGCGGGGGGCCTTCTCTCCTACGAGCAGTACTTC
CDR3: CANVGLAGGLLSYEQYF

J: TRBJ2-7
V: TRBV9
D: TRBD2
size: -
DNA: TGTGCCAGCAGCTCACGGGGACTAGCGGCGAGGGAGCAGTACTTC
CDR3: CASSSRGLAAREQYF

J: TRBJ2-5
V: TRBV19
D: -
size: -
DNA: TGTGCCAGTAGTATGGAGTCGGGGTGGGGAGAGACCCAGTACTTC
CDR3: CASSMESGWGETQYF

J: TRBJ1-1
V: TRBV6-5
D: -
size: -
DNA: TGTGCCAGCATAAGGTCTTCGTTAAACACTGAAGCTTTCTTT
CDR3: CASIRSSLNTEAFF

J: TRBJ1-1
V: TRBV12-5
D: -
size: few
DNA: TGTGCTAGTGGTTTGGTACAGGGTCCTGAGAACACTGAAGCTTTCTTT
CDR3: CASGLVQGPENTEAFF

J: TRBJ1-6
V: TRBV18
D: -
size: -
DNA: TGTGCCAGCTCACTTTCTGGCAGGGCCCTAAATTCACCCCTCCACTTT
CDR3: CASSLSGRALNSPLHF

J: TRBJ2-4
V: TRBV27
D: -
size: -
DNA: TGTGCCAGCAGTTTATCCTTGGAGGCCTACATTCAGTACTTC
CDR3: CASSLSLEAYIQYF

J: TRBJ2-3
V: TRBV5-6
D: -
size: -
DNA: TGTGCCAGCAGCTTGGAGTCGAGGGGAAGGGCAGATACGCAGTATTTT
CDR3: CASSLESRGRADTQYF

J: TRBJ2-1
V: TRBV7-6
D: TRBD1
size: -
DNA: TGTGCCAGCAGCTCCCGGGACAGGAGCAATGAGCAGTTCTTC
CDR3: CASSSRDRSNEQFF

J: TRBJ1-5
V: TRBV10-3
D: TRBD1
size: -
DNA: TGTGCCATCAGCGGACAGGGGGCGAGTCAGCCCCAGCATTTT
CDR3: CAISGQGASQPQHF

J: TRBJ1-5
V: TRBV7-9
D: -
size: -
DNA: TGTGCCAGCGGCGTCAGCGGCAATCAGCCCCAGCATTTT
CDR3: CASGVSGNQPQHF

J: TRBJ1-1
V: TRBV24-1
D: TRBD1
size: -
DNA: TGTGCCACCAGTGAATCCGGGACAGGGGAGTTGGCTGAAGCTTTCTTT
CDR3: CATSESGTGELAEAFF

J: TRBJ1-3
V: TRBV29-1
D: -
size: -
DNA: TGCAGCGTTGAAGCCTTTGGGGGAGGAAACACCATATATTTT
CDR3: CSVEAFGGGNTIYF

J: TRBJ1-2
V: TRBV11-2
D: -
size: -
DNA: TGTGCCAGCAGCTCGACCGATCCGTACAGGGCCTTTAGGGGCTACACCTTC
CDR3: CASSSTDPYRAFRGYTF

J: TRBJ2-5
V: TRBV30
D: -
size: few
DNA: TGTGCCTGGAGTGTACGAGCCGTGGAGACCCAGTACTTC
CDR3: CAWSVRAVETQYF

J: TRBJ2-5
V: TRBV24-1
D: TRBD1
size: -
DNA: TGTGCCACCAGTGACGACAGGGGAGAGACCCAGTACTTC
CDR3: CATSDDRGETQYF

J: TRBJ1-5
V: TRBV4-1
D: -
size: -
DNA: TGCGCCAGCAGCCCTCAGTCCACGGCAGGTCAGCCCCAGCATTTT
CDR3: CASSPQSTAGQPQHF

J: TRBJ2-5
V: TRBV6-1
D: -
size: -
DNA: TGTGCCAGCAGTGAGGGGGGCGGGGTAGAGACCCAGTACTTC
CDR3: CASSEGGGVETQYF

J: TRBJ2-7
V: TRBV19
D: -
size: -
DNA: TGTGCCAGTAGTATTGCCATGGCAGCAGCCTACGAGCAGTACTTC
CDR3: CASSIAMAAAYEQYF

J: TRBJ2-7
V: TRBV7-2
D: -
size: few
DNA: TGTGCCAGCAGCTTAGCGCTTAGCTACGAGCAGTACTTC
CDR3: CASSLALSYEQYF

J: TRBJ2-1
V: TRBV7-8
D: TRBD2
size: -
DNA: TGTGCCAGCAGCTTCCAATCGGTAGCGGGGACCAATGAGCAGTTCTTC
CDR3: CASSFQSVAGTNEQFF

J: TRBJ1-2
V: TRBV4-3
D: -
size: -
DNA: TGCGCCAGCAGCCAAGTTACAGCCCCGGGGGGCTACACCTTC
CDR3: CASSQVTAPGGYTF

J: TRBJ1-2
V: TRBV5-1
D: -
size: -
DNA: TGCGCCAGCAGCTTGGCTAATTCAGGGGACGGCTATGGCTACACCTTC
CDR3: CASSLANSGDGYGYTF

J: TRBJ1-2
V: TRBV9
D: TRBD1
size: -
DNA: TGTGCCAGCAGCGTAGAGACAGGGAGAAGCGGCTACACCTTC
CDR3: CASSVETGRSGYTF

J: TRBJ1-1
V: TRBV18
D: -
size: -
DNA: TGTGCCAGCTCACCACCCCGCCCGGGGACTGAAGCTTTCTTT
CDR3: CASSPPRPGTEAFF

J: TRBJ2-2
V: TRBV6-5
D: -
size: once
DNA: TGTGCCAGCACGCTCGCGGAGGGGGCGGTCGGGGAGCTGTTTTTT
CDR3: CASTLAEGAVGELFF

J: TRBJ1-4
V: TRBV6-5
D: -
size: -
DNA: TGTGCCACTGCAGGGGTTGATAATGAAAAACTGTTTTTT
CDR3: CATAGVDNEKLFF

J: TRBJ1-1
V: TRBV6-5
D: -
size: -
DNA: TGTGCCAGCAGATTCCGGGCGCGAGGGATCACTGAAGCTTTCTTT
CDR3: CASRFRARGITEAFF

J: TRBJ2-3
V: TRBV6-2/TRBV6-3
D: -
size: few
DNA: TGTGCCAGCAGTGAGGGAGTGCCAGATACGCAGTATTTT
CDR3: CASSEGVPDTQYF

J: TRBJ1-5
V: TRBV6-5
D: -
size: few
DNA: TGTGCCAGCAGTAACTACAGGGATCAGCCCCAGCATTTT
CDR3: CASSNYRDQPQHF

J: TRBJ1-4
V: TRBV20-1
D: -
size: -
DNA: TGCAGTGCTAGTGCCCAGGGCGGGGTGAATGAAAAACTGTTTTTT
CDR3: CSASAQGGVNEKLFF

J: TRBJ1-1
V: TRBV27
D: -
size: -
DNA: TGTGCCAGCAGTTTACAGGGTTTGGGGAACACTGAAGCTTTCTTT
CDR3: CASSLQGLGNTEAFF

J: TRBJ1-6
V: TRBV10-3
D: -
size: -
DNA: TGTGCCATCAGCGGTACAGGAAATTCACCCCTCCACTTT
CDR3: CAISGTGNSPLHF

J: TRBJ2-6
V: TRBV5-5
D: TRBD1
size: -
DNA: TGTGCCAGCAGCTTTCAGGGGACAGAAAACTCTGGGGCCAACGTCCTGACTTTC
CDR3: CASSFQGTENSGANVLTF

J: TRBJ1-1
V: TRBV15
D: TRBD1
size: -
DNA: TGTGCCACCAGGGAGAACAGGGGGGACACTGAAGCTTTCTTT
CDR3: CATRENRGDTEAFF

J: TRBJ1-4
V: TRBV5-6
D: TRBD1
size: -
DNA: TGTGCCAGCAGCTCCGCAGGGGGAGGTGTGGAACTGTTTTTT
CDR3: CASSSAGGGVELFF

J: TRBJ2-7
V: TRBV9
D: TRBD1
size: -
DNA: TGTGCCAGCAGCGTGGGACAGGGGGCGGTCGAGCAGTACTTC
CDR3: CASSVGQGAVEQYF

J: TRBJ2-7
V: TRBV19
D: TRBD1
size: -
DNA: TGTGCCAGTAGTATTAGAGGACAGGGAGGCGAGCAGTACTTC
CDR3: CASSIRGQGGEQYF

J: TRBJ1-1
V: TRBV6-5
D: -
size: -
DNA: TGTGCCAGCAGTTACGCCACATCTTTTGGGGACACTGAAGCTTTCTTT
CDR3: CASSYATSFGDTEAFF

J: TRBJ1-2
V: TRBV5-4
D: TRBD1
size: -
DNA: TGTGCCAGCAGAGCCGGGACAGGGGCTGGCTACACCTTC
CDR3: CASRAGTGAGYTF

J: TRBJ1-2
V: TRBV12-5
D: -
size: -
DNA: TGTGCTAGTGGTTCAGGGGTGGATGGCTACACCTTC
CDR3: CASGSGVDGYTF

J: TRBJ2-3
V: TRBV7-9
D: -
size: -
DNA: TGTGCCAGCGCTTTTGCCGCGGGGGCTAGCACAGATACGCAGTATTTT
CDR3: CASAFAAGASTDTQYF

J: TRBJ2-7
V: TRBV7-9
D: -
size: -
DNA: TGTGCCAGCAGCTTTCTTCAGGGCCCTTCCTACGAGCAGTACTTC
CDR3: CASSFLQGPSYEQYF

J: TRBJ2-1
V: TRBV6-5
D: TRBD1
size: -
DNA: TGTGCCACCTACCCCCGGGACAGTAACAATGAGCAGTTCTTC
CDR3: CATYPRDSNNEQFF

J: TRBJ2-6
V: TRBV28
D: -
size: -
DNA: TGTGCGATTAGCTGGAGCTCTGGGGCCAACGTCCTGACTTTC
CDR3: CAISWSSGANVLTF

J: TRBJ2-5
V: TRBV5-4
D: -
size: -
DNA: TGTGCCAGCAGCTCGCGGAGTGCTAACAAAGAGACCCAGTACTTC
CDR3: CASSSRSANKETQYF

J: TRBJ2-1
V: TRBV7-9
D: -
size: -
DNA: TGTGCCAGCAGCTTAGTTGTCAGACTAGGAGACTACAATGAGCAGTTCTTC
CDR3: CASSLVVRLGDYNEQFF